The sequence of this T cell receptor (beta chain) was determined in a study of kidney transplant recipient with SARS-CoV-2 infection. This CDR3 contains 17 residues. V was clipped by 4 bases and J by 5 bases; unmatched bases: 9. The germline V gene has CDR1 SGHDT and CDR2 YYEEEE. The table lists this clonotype with many counts. TCRdb re-derived calls from the reads in MiXCR, one entry per CDR3 protein. The data hold about 240,000 distinct CDR3 sequences, with under 30% observed a single time. The sequences come from a blood sample, collected at baseline and on day 111 from a kidney transplant recipient. V is TRBV5-6 and J is TRBJ2-7, with 16 bases aligning to TRBD2. This clonotype originated in a male patient between 25 and 39 years old who had COVID-19 and was a kidney transplant recipient. Some T cells may possibly be graft donor cells. This CDR3 is CASSPQGLAGGWNEQYV. CDR3 nucleotides: TGTGCCAGCAGCCCACAGGGACTAGCGGGAGGGTGGAACGAGCAGTACGTC.